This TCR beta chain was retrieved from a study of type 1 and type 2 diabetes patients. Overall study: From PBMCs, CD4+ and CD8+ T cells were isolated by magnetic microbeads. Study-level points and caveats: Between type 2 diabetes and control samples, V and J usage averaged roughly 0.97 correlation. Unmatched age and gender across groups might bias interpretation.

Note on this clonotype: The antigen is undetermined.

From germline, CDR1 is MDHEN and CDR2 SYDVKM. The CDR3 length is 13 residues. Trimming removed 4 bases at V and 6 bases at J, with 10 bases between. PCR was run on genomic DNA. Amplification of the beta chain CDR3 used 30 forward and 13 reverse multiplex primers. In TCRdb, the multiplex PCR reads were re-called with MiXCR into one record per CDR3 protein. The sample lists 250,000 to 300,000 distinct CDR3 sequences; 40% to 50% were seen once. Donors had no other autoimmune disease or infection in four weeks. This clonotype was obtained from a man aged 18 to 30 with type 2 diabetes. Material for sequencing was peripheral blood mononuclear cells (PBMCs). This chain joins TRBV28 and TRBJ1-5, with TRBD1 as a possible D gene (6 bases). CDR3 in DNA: TGTGCCAGCAGTTCAGGGGTTGGTCAGCCCCAGCATTTT. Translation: CASSSGVGQPQHF.